This record looks at one TCR beta chain sequence and its context. The antigen is undetermined. The germline V and J ends were trimmed by 4 bases and 4 bases, with 8 bases remaining between them. This CDR3 comprises 13 residues. Germline V lookup: CDR1 MDHEN, CDR2 SYDVKM. These data originate in a study of T cells in Graves' hyperthyroidism and ophthalmopathy. Study conclusions and caveats: Most expanded thyroid clonotypes above 0.001 recurred in blood.

TCR beta CDR3 region amplification was performed from RNA transcripts. An initial round of RT-PCR targeting the TCR CDR3 relied on the HTBI primer set. TCRdb re-called the multiplex PCR reads through MiXCR, storing one row per CDR3 protein. The table has 600,000 to 800,000 distinct CDR3 sequences, 30% to 40% seen once. The chain carries TRBV28 and TRBJ1-5; D gene ambiguous. This clonotype was sampled from a woman aged 40 to 49 with Graves' hyperthyroidism. Sequenced sample: blood. CDR3: CASSSILNQPQHF. The CDR3 bases are TGTGCCAGCAGTTCTATACTTAATCAGCCCCAGCATTTT.